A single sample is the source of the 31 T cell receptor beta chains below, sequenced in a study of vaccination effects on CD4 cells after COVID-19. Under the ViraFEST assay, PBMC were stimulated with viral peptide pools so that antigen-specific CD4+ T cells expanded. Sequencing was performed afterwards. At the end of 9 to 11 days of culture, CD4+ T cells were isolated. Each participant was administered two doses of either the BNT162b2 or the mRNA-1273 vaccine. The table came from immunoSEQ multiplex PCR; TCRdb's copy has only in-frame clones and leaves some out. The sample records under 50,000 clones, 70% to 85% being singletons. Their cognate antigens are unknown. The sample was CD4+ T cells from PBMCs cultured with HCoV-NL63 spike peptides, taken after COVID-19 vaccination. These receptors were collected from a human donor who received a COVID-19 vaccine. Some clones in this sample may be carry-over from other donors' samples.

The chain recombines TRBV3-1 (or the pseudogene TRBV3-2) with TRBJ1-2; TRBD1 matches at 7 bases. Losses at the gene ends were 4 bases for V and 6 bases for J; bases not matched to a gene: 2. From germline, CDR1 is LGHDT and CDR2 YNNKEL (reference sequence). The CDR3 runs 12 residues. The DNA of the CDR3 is TGTGCCAGCAGCCGTGGGACAGATGGCTACACCTTC. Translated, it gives CASSRGTDGYTF.

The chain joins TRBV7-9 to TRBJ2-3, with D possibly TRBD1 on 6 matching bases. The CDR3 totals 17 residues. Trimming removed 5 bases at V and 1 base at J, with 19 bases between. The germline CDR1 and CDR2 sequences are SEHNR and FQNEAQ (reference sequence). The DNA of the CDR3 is TGTGCCAGCAGCCCCCTACGGGCAGGGGACCGCACAGATACGCAGTATTTT. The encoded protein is CASSPLRAGDRTDTQYF.

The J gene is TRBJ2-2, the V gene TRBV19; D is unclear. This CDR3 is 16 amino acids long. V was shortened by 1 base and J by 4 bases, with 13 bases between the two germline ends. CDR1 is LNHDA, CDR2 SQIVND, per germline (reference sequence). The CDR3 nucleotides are TGTGCCAGTAGTATAGGGGCAGCTTGGGTCACCGGGGAGCTGTTTTTT. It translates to CASSIGAAWVTGELFF.

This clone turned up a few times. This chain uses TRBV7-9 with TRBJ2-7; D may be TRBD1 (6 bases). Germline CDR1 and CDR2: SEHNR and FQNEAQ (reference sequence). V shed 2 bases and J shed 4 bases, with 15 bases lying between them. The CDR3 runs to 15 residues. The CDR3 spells CASSLLSGALYEQYV. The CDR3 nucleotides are TGTGCCAGCAGCTTATTATCAGGGGCGCTATACGAGCAGTACGTC.

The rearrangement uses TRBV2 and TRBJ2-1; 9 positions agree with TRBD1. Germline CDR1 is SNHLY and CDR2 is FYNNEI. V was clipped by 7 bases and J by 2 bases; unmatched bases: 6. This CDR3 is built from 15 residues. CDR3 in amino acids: CASTQQGAAYNEQFF. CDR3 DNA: TGTGCCAGCACACAACAGGGGGCTGCCTACAATGAGCAGTTCTTC.

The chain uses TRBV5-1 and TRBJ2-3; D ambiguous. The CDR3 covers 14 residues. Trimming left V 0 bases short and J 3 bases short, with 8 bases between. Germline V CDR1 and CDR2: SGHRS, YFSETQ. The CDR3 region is CASSLGLGTDTQYF. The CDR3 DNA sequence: TGCGCCAGCAGCTTGGGACTGGGAACAGATACGCAGTATTTT.

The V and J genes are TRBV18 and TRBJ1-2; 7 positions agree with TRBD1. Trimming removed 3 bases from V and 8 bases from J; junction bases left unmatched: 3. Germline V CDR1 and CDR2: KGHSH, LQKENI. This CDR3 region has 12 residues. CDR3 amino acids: CASSPTGDGYTF. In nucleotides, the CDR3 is TGTGCCAGCTCACCTACAGGGGACGGCTACACCTTC.

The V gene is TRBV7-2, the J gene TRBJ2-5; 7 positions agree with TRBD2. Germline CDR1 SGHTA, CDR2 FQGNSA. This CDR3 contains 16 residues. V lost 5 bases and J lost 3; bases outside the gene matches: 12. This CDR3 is CASSTYRDYPKETQYF. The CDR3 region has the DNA TGTGCCAGCAGCACCTACCGGGACTATCCCAAAGAGACCCAGTACTTC.

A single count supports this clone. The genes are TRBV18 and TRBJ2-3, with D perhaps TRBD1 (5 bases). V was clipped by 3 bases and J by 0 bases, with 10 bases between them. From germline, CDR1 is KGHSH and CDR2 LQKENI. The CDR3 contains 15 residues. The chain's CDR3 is CASSPRVTSTDTQYF. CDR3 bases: TGTGCCAGCTCACCCAGGGTTACTAGCACAGATACGCAGTATTTT.

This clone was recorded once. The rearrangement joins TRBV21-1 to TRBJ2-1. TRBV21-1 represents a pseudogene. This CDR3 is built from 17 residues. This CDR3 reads CASIRLTPDPFTDEQFF. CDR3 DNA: TGTGCCAGCATCCGTCTTACGCCCGACCCGTTTACGGATGAGCAGTTCTTC.

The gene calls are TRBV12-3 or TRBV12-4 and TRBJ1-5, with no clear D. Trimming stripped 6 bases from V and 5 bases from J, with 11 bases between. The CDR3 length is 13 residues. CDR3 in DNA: TGTGCCAGCAGGGAACTTCCTCATCAGCCCCAGCATTTT. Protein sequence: CASRELPHQPQHF.

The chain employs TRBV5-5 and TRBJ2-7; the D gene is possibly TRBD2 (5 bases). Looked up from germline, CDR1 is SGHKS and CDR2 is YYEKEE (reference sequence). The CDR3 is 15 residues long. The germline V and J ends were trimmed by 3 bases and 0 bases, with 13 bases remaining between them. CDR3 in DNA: TGTGCCAGCAGCTCAACGGGCGGGTCCTCCTACGAGCAGTACGTC. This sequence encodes CASSSTGGSSYEQYV.

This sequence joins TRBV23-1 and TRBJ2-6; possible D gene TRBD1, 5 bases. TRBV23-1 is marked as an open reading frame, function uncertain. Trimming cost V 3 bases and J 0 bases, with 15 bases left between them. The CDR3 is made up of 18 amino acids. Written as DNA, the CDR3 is TGCGCCAGCAGTCACCTGGTAGGGGTCAACTCTGGGGCCAACGTCCTGACTTTC. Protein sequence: CASSHLVGVNSGANVLTF.

CDR3 amino acids: CASSARQGPGYNEQFF. The CDR3 nucleotides are TGTGCCAGCAGCGCCCGACAGGGGCCGGGCTACAATGAGCAGTTCTTC. The chain carries TRBV3-1 (or the pseudogene TRBV3-2) and TRBJ2-1; 8 bases agree with TRBD1. The trim removed 5 bases at V and 3 bases at J, leaving 9 bases unmatched. Germline lookup yields CDR1 LGHDT and CDR2 YNNKEL (reference sequence). The CDR3 has 16 residues.

Here the CDR3 reads CAIKGGGDEQFF. CDR3 bases: TGTGCCATCAAGGGGGGGGGAGATGAGCAGTTCTTC. The chain is built from TRBV10-3 and TRBJ2-1; D possibly corresponds to TRBD2 (7 bases). Germline CDR1 ENHRY, CDR2 SYGVKD. Trimming shortened V by 7 bases and J by 8 bases, and 12 bases separated the two germline ends. The CDR3 loop spans 12 amino acids.

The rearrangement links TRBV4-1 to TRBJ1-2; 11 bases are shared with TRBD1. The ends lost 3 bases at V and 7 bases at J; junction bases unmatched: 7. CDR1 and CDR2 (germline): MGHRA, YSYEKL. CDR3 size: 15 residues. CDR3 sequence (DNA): TGCGCCAGCAGCCAGTTAGGACAGGGGGCTTTTGGCTACACCTTC. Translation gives CASSQLGQGAFGYTF.

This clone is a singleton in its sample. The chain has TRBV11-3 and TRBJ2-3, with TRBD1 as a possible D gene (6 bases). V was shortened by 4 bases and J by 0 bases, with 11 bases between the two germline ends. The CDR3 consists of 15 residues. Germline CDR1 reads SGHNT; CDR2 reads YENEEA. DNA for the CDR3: TGTGCCAGCAGCTCCGGGACAACTAGCACAGATACGCAGTATTTT. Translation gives CASSSGTTSTDTQYF.

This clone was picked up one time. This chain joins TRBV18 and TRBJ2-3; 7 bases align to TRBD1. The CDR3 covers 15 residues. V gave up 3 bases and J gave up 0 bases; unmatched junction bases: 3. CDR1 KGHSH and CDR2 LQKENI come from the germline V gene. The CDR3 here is CASSPPGQSTDTQYF. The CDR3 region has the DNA TGTGCCAGCTCACCCCCGGGACAGAGCACAGATACGCAGTATTTT.

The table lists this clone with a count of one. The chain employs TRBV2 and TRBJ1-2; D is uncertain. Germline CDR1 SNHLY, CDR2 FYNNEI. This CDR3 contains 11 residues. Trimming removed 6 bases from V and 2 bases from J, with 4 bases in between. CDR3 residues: CASSINYGYTF. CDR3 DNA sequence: TGTGCCAGCAGCATCAACTATGGCTACACCTTC.

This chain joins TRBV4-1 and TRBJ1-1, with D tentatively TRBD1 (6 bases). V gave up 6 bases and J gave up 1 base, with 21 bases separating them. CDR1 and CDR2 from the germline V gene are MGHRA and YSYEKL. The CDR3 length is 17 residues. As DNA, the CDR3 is TGCGCCAGCAGTGCTCCCCCTGATGGGGGCCAGAACACTGAAGCTTTCTTT. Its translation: CASSAPPDGGQNTEAFF.

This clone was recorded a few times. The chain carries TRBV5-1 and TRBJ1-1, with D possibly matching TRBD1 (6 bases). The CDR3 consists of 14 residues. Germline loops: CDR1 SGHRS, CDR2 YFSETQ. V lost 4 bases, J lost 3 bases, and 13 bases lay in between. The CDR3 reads CASSPRAGDTEAFF. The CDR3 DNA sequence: TGCGCCAGCAGCCCCCGTGCAGGGGACACTGAAGCTTTCTTT. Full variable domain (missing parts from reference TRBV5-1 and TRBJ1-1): KAGVTQTPRYLIKTRGQQVTLSCSPISGHRSVSWYQQTPGQGLQFLFEYFSETQRNKGNFPGRFSGRQFSNSRSEMNVSTLELGDSALYLCASSPRAGDTEAFFGQGTRLTVV.

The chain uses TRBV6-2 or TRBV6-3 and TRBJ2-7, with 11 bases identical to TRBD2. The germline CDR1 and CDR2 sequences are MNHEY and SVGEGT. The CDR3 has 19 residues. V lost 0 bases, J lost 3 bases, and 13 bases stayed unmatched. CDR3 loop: CASSYSSPSLAGVRYEQYV. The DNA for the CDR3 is TGTGCCAGCAGTTACTCGAGTCCCTCACTAGCGGGGGTTCGCTACGAGCAGTACGTC.

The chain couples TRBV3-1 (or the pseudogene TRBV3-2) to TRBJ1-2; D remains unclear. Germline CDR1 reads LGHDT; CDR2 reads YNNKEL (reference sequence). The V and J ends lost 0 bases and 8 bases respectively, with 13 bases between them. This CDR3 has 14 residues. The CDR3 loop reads CASSQDRWEEGYTF. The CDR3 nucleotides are TGTGCCAGCAGCCAAGATAGGTGGGAAGAGGGCTACACCTTC.

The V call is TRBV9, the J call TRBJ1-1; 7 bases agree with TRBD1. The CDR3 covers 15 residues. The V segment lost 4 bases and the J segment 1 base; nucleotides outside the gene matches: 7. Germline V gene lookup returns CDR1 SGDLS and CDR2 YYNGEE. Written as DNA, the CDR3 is TGTGCCAGCAGCACCCGGGACAGACAGAACACTGAAGCTTTCTTT. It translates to CASSTRDRQNTEAFF.

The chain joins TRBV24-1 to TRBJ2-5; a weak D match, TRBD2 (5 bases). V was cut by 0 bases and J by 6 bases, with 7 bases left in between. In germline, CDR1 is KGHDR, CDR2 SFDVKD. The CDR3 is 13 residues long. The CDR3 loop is CATSDLLAQTQYF. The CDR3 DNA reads TGTGCCACCAGTGATTTGCTAGCCCAGACCCAGTACTTC.

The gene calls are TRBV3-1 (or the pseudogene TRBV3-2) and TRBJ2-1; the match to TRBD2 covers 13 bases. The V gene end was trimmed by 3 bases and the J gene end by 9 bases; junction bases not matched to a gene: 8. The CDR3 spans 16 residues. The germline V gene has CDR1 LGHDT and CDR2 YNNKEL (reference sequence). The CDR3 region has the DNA TGTGCCAGCAGCCAGGGACTAGCGGGGTTAGGGGGTGAGCAGTTCTTC. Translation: CASSQGLAGLGGEQFF.

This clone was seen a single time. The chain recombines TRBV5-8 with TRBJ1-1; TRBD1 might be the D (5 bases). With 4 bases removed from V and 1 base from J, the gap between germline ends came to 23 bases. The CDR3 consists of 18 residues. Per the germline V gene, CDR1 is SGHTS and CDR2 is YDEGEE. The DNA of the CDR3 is TGTGCCAGCAGCCTACGATCACCGGGACTTCAAGGGAACACTGAAGCTTTCTTT. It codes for CASSLRSPGLQGNTEAFF.

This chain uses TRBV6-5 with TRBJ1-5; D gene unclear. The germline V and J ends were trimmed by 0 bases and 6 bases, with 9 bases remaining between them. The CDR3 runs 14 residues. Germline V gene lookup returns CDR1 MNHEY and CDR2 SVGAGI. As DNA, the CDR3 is TGTGCCAGCAGTTACTCCCGCGCTTTTCAGCCCCAGCATTTT. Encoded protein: CASSYSRAFQPQHF.

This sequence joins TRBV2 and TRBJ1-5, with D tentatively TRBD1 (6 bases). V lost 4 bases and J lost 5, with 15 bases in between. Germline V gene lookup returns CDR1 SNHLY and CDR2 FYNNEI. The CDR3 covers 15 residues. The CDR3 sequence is CASSVQGGGDQPQHF. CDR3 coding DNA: TGTGCCAGCAGTGTCCAAGGGGGGGGCGATCAGCCCCAGCATTTT.

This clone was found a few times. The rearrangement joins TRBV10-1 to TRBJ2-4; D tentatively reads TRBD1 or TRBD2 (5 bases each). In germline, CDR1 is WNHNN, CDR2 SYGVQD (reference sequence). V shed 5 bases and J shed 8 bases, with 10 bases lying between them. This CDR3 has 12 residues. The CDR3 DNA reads TGCGCCAGCAGTACGGGACGGGACATTCAGTACTTC. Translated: CASSTGRDIQYF.

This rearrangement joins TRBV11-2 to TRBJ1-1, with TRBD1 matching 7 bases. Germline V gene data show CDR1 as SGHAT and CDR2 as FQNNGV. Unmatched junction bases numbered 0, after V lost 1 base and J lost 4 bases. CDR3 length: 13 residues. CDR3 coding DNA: TGTGCCAGCAGCTTAGCAGGGGGCACTGAAGCTTTCTTT. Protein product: CASSLAGGTEAFF.